Following are 16 T cell receptor beta chains from one sample sequenced in a study of human T cells and chemical hapten exposure. Time point meaning: patch test 1, 2 weeks after DPC sensitization. Treatment here: therapeutic diphenylcyclopropenone sensitization with weekly scalp DPC. MiXCR, run by TCRdb on the RACE reads, gives a single entry per CDR3 protein. The sample carries roughly 200,000 distinct CDR3 sequences, 20% to 25% recorded once. The input for sequencing was whole blood, taken in connection with sensitization to the hapten diphenylcyclopropenone (DPC). Receptors originate from a woman in her forties or fifties with alopecia areata. Some clones in this sample may be carry-over from other donors' samples.

The chain links TRBV24-1 to TRBJ2-1; maybe TRBD2 (7 bases). The CDR3 runs 15 residues. Germline-derived CDR1 and CDR2 are KGHDR and SFDVKD. Trimming took 6 bases from V and 4 from J, leaving 15 bases between them. The CDR3, as DNA: TGTGCCACCAGTAACAGGGAGGGTGCTTACAATGAGCAGTTCTTC. Translated: CATSNREGAYNEQFF.

This clonotype was observed a few times. V is TRBV5-1 and J is TRBJ1-1; D is ambiguous. Germline V gene data show CDR1 as SGHRS and CDR2 as YFSETQ. With 4 bases removed from V and 1 base from J, the gap between germline ends came to 11 bases. CDR3 length: 14 residues. This chain's CDR3 is CASSPGTQNTEAFF. The CDR3 DNA is TGCGCCAGCAGCCCGGGAACCCAGAACACTGAAGCTTTCTTT.

The V gene is TRBV29-1, the J gene TRBJ2-3, with 8 bases lining up with TRBD2. There are 14 residues in the CDR3. V gave up 4 bases and J gave up 4 bases; unmatched junction bases: 7. CDR1 and CDR2 from the germline V gene are SQVTM and ANQGSEA. The CDR3 region is CSVAGSGKSDTQYF. CDR3 nucleotides: TGCAGCGTTGCTGGTAGCGGGAAGTCAGATACGCAGTATTTT.

There are many counts of this clonotype. The chain uses TRBV20-1 and TRBJ1-1; 9 positions match TRBD1. V lost 5 bases, J lost 11 bases, and 15 bases stayed unmatched. The CDR3 is 14 residues long. CDR1 and CDR2 (germline): DFQATT, SNEGSKA (reference sequence). CDR3 DNA sequence: TGCAGTGCTGACCGGGACAGGGTTTTGTCTCGGGCTTTCTTT. Translated: CSADRDRVLSRAFF.

The rearrangement uses TRBV5-1 and TRBJ2-1; no reliable D call. CDR1 is SGHRS and CDR2 is YFSETQ in the germline V gene. V was pared by 0 bases and J by 10 bases, with 14 bases between. The CDR3 is 14 amino acids. CDR3 protein: CASSLEGYRPEQFF. The CDR3 coding sequence is TGCGCCAGCAGCTTGGAGGGCTACCGCCCCGAGCAGTTCTTC.

The chain combines TRBV6-5 with TRBJ2-3; the D gene is possibly TRBD1 (5 bases). This CDR3 region has 15 residues. From germline, CDR1 is MNHEY and CDR2 SVGAGI. V was shortened by 1 base and J by 2 bases, with 10 bases between the two germline ends. The CDR3 here is CASSYWGGTTDTQYF. DNA for the CDR3: TGTGCCAGCAGTTACTGGGGCGGAACCACAGATACGCAGTATTTT.

This clonotype was recorded a few times. V and J are TRBV5-1 and TRBJ2-1; 9 positions agree with TRBD2. This CDR3 spans 15 amino acids. Losses at the gene ends were 0 bases for V and 7 bases for J; bases not matched to a gene: 5. Germline lookup yields CDR1 SGHRS and CDR2 YFSETQ. This chain's CDR3 is CASSLGSGSWNEQFF. The CDR3 nucleotides are TGCGCCAGCAGCTTGGGTAGCGGGAGTTGGAATGAGCAGTTCTTC.

In this sample, this clonotype turned up a few times. The CDR3 loop reads CAISESLAGGEQYF. Here the CDR3 DNA reads TGTGCCATCAGTGAGTCGTTAGCCGGAGGAGAGCAGTACTTC. V is TRBV10-3 and J is TRBJ2-7; TRBD2 is a possible D gene (5 bases). The CDR3 totals 14 residues. Germline V gives CDR1 ENHRY, CDR2 SYGVKD. V was cut by 0 bases and J by 7 bases, with 13 bases left in between.

The chain carries TRBV20-1 and TRBJ2-1; 13 nucleotides line up with TRBD2. V lost 6 bases and J lost 11; bases outside the gene matches: 10. Germline CDR1 is DFQATT and CDR2 is SNEGSKA (reference sequence). The CDR3 consists of 14 residues. The CDR3 DNA reads TGCAGTGCCCCAACTAGCGGGAGGGCCCCAAAGCAGTTCTTC. It is translated as CSAPTSGRAPKQFF.

CDR3 in amino acids: CASGAGVAYNEQFF. For the CDR3, the DNA is TGTGCTAGTGGAGCAGGGGTGGCCTACAATGAGCAGTTCTTC. This chain joins TRBV12-5 and TRBJ2-1; D is possibly TRBD1 (6 bases). Trimming removed 6 bases at V and 2 bases at J, with 11 bases between. The CDR3 is 14 residues long. CDR1 and CDR2 from the germline V gene are LGHNT and FRNRAP. The whole variable domain, remainder taken from reference TRBV12-5 and TRBJ2-1, is DARVTQTPRHKVTEMGQEVTMRCQPILGHNTVFWYRQTMMQGLELLAYFRNRAPLDDSGMPKDRFSAEMPDATLATLKIQPSEPRDSAVYFCASGAGVAYNEQFFGPGTRLTVL.

Ten or more counts support this clonotype. The chain uses TRBV6-2 or TRBV6-3 and TRBJ1-2, with D uncertain. The length of the CDR3 is 12 residues. Germline-derived CDR1 and CDR2 are MNHEY and SVGEGT. Trimming removed 2 bases at V and 8 bases at J, with 9 bases between. CDR3 in amino acids: CASSYSRLGYTF. In nucleotides, the CDR3 is TGTGCCAGCAGTTACAGTCGATTGGGCTACACCTTC.

V and J are TRBV7-2 and TRBJ2-1, with 11 positions matching TRBD2. This CDR3 is built from 15 residues. Per the germline V gene, CDR1 is SGHTA and CDR2 is FQGNSA. Unmatched junction bases numbered 9, after V lost 4 bases and J lost 10 bases. The CDR3 DNA reads as TGTGCCAGCAGCTCCACTCCGGGACTAGCGGTAGAGCAGTTCTTC. Translating it yields CASSSTPGLAVEQFF.

CDR3 sequence reads: CASSQTSTGGETQYF. As DNA, the CDR3 is TGTGCCAGCAGTCAAACTTCGACAGGGGGAGAGACCCAGTACTTC. This sequence joins TRBV6-2 or TRBV6-3 and TRBJ2-5, with 9 bases identical to TRBD1. The CDR3 consists of 15 residues. With V trimmed by 5 bases and J by 4 bases, 8 bases remained unmatched. Germline CDR1 MNHEY, CDR2 SVGEGT.

In regard to this clonotype: The junction shows a germline mismatch at one end, possibly a read error. V usage is TRBV5-1 and J usage is TRBJ1-3; 8 bases match TRBD1. The CDR3 length is 14 residues. Germline V gene lookup returns CDR1 SGHRS and CDR2 YFSETQ. The CDR3 protein is CASSSRDRGNTIYF. The CDR3 region has the DNA TGTGCCAGCAGCTCACGGGACAGGGGAAACACCATATATTTT.

This clonotype was detected a few times. This chain uses TRBV5-6 with TRBJ2-2, with D possibly TRBD2 on 5 matching bases. V lost 1 base, J lost 2 bases, and 12 bases lay in between. CDR3 length: 16 amino acids. Germline V gene data show CDR1 as SGHDT and CDR2 as YYEEEE. CDR3 residues: CASSLFGNPNTGELFF. As DNA, the CDR3 is TGTGCCAGCAGCTTGTTCGGGAACCCTAACACCGGGGAGCTGTTTTTT.

This clonotype was counted ten times or more. This chain uses TRBV7-6 with TRBJ2-2, with no clear D. Germline CDR1 reads SGHVS; CDR2 reads FNYEAQ. CDR3 length equals 14 residues. Trimming stripped 2 bases from V and 6 bases from J, with 10 bases between. The CDR3 sequence: CASSLSRSAGELFF. In nucleotides, the CDR3 is TGTGCCAGCAGCTTATCCAGGTCGGCCGGGGAGCTGTTTTTT.